Below are 23 T cell receptor beta chains sequenced from a single sample in a study of Tregs in tolerant kidney transplant recipients. Libraries were prepared by immunoSEQ multiplex PCR; TCRdb keeps only in-frame clonotypes and omits some of them. The data show 120,000 or so clones, 92% seen once. Sequencing was carried out using CD4+ T cells from blood. These receptors were obtained from a human donor in good health.

The chain has TRBV4-2 and TRBJ2-7, with D perhaps assigned TRBD1 or TRBD2 (6 bases each). V was cut by 1 base and J by 3 bases, with 10 bases left in between. Germline lookup yields CDR1 LGHNA and CDR2 YNFKEQ. The CDR3 runs 14 residues. DNA of the CDR3: TGTGCCAGCAGCCAAGGGGGGGCAGTCTACGAGCAGTACTTC. This translates into CASSQGGAVYEQYF.

The CDR3 region has the DNA TGTGCCAGCAGTTTCGGGACTAGCGGGAGGCTCCCCTACGAGCAGTACTTC. Amino acids: CASSFGTSGRLPYEQYF. The genes are TRBV27 and TRBJ2-7; 15 bases are shared with TRBD2. CDR1 and CDR2 from the germline V gene are MNHEY and SMNVEV (reference sequence). Unmatched junction bases numbered 5, after V lost 3 bases and J lost 2 bases. The CDR3 totals 17 residues.

This chain uses TRBV14 with TRBJ1-4; D is ambiguous. CDR3 length: 16 amino acids. The V end was cut by 0 bases, the J end by 0 bases, with 8 bases between. Germline CDR1 is SGHDN and CDR2 is FVKESK. CDR3 bases: TGTGCCAGCAGCCAAGACGGTTTTGCAACTAATGAAAAACTGTTTTTT. It specifies CASSQDGFATNEKLFF.

The chain has TRBV7-9 and TRBJ1-2; D is undetermined. Deletions cut 1 base from V and 4 bases from J, with 16 bases between. The CDR3 loop spans 16 amino acids. The germline V gene encodes CDR1 SEHNR and CDR2 FQNEAQ (reference sequence). The CDR3: CASSLVPRPAFYGYTF. CDR3 in DNA: TGTGCCAGCAGCTTAGTACCAAGGCCGGCCTTCTATGGCTACACCTTC.

The gene calls are TRBV5-1 and TRBJ2-5; the D is unclear. Trimming took off 4 bases at V and 0 bases at J, with 10 bases between the two ends. Per the germline V gene, CDR1 is SGHRS and CDR2 is YFSETQ. This CDR3 has 14 residues. This CDR3 reads CASSLRTYQETQYF. The CDR3, as DNA: TGCGCCAGCAGCCTCAGGACGTACCAAGAGACCCAGTACTTC.

The rearrangement joins TRBV2 to TRBJ2-3; 10 positions match TRBD1. This CDR3 contains 13 residues. Germline lookup yields CDR1 SNHLY and CDR2 FYNNEI. Trimming took 7 bases from V and 3 from J; bases not matched to a gene: 1. The CDR3 bases are TGTGCCAGCACGGACAGGGGGACAGATACGCAGTATTTT. Translation gives CASTDRGTDTQYF.

The chain is built from TRBV18 and TRBJ2-4; 7 nucleotides line up with TRBD1. After removal of 1 base from V and 5 bases from J, the junction contained 8 bases not matched to a gene. The CDR3 length is 16 residues. The V gene's germline CDR1 is KGHSH and CDR2 LQKENI. Here the CDR3 reads CASSPRRPGTENIQYF. DNA of the CDR3: TGTGCCAGCTCACCACGACGCCCCGGGACAGAAAACATTCAGTACTTC.

The chain joins TRBV6-1 to TRBJ2-2; a weak D match, TRBD2 (5 bases). V was clipped by 6 bases and J by 7 bases, with 9 bases between them. Germline-derived CDR1 and CDR2 are MNHNS and SASEGT. The CDR3 is 12 residues long. The chain's CDR3 is CASSVEVGELFF. The CDR3 DNA reads TGTGCCAGCAGCGTGGAGGTCGGGGAGCTGTTTTTT.

This sequence joins TRBV5-1 and TRBJ2-1; 8 nucleotides line up with TRBD1. Germline-derived CDR1 and CDR2 are SGHRS and YFSETQ. With 4 bases clipped from V and 7 bases from J, the junction kept 10 bases outside the gene matches. This CDR3 has 15 residues. The CDR3 nucleotides read TGCGCCAGCAGCACCCGACAGGGGATAGCTAATGAGCAGTTCTTC. This encodes CASSTRQGIANEQFF.

This sequence joins TRBV5-6 and TRBJ1-1; D gene ambiguous. Trimming shortened V by 6 bases and J by 3 bases, and 21 bases separated the two germline ends. The CDR3 runs 16 residues. CDR1 SGHDT and CDR2 YYEEEE come from the germline V gene. The CDR3 bases are TGTGCCAGCAAAACCGTAAAAATGGCGGAGTACACTGAAGCTTTCTTT. Translating gives CASKTVKMAEYTEAFF.

The chain joins TRBV10-3 to TRBJ2-1; D possibly corresponds to TRBD1 (6 bases). CDR3 length equals 16 residues. The V end was cut by 5 bases, the J end by 9 bases, with 23 bases between. Germline V gives CDR1 ENHRY, CDR2 SYGVKD. The CDR3 is CAISKPLGQSEGEQFF. The CDR3 DNA sequence: TGTGCCATCAGTAAGCCTTTAGGACAGTCCGAGGGTGAGCAGTTCTTC.

V usage is TRBV6-1 and J usage is TRBJ2-1; 8 nucleotides align to TRBD2. CDR1 is MNHNS and CDR2 is SASEGT in the germline V gene. V dropped 4 bases and J dropped 1; count of bases not matched to a gene: 3. The length of the CDR3 is 15 residues. The CDR3 spells CASSAGLASYNEQFF. CDR3 DNA sequence: TGTGCCAGCAGTGCCGGACTAGCTTCCTACAATGAGCAGTTCTTC.

The rearrangement links TRBV6-1 to TRBJ1-2; 11 nucleotides align to TRBD1. This CDR3 region has 14 residues. V lost 5 bases and J lost 3; bases outside the gene matches: 2. CDR1 is MNHNS and CDR2 is SASEGT in the germline V gene. CDR3 in DNA: TGTGCCAGCAGTCGGGACAGGGGGTACTATGGCTACACCTTC. Translated: CASSRDRGYYGYTF.

This sequence joins TRBV9 and TRBJ2-3; no reliable D call. CDR1 is SGDLS, CDR2 YYNGEE, per germline. V gave up 3 bases and J gave up 2 bases, with 16 bases separating them. The CDR3 runs to 16 residues. CDR3 sequence (DNA): TGTGCCAGCAGCGCCTCCCTAGGAACCCTCACAGATACGCAGTATTTT. As protein: CASSASLGTLTDTQYF.

V is TRBV5-5 and J is TRBJ1-5; D gene uncertain. This CDR3 is 14 amino acids long. The ends were cut back, 4 bases at V and 0 bases at J, with 8 bases in the middle. Germline V gene sequence: CDR1 SGHKS, CDR2 YYEKEE (reference sequence). The CDR3 DNA reads as TGTGCCAGCAGCACGTGGACTAGCAATCAGCCCCAGCATTTT. This encodes CASSTWTSNQPQHF.

The V gene is TRBV27, the J gene TRBJ2-1, with TRBD2 identical over 9 bases. The CDR3 length is 16 residues. Per germline, CDR1 MNHEY and CDR2 SMNVEV (reference sequence). The junction had 6 bases not matched to a gene; V was cut back by 0 bases and J by 6 bases. The CDR3 is CASSLSLAGGPNEQFF. Written as DNA, the CDR3 is TGTGCCAGCAGTTTATCGTTGGCGGGGGGGCCCAATGAGCAGTTCTTC.

The chain employs TRBV7-8 and TRBJ2-5, with TRBD2 matching over 10 bases. The length of the CDR3 is 19 residues. With 5 bases clipped from V and 0 bases from J, the junction kept 15 bases outside the gene matches. Germline CDR1 reads SGHVS; CDR2 reads FQNEAQ. The CDR3 protein is CASSVTIGTSGIYQETQYF. CDR3 nucleotide sequence: TGTGCCAGCAGCGTTACGATCGGAACTAGCGGGATTTACCAAGAGACCCAGTACTTC.

There are a few counts of this clone. Other DNA sequences within the sample encode an identical CDR3. DNA of the CDR3: TGTGCCAGCAGCGCCACAGGGAACTCACCCCTCCACTTT. As protein: CASSATGNSPLHF. The chain employs TRBV9 and TRBJ1-6; weak D call: TRBD1 (6 bases). The CDR3 sequence is 13 residues long. With 3 bases removed from V and 10 bases from J, the gap between germline ends came to 11 bases. The V gene's germline CDR1 is SGDLS and CDR2 YYNGEE.

This clone was recorded only once. This chain connects TRBV6-5 to TRBJ1-6; D might be TRBD1 (5 bases). CDR1 is MNHEY, CDR2 SVGAGI, per germline. The CDR3 has 16 residues. The V end lost 4 bases, the J end lost 10 bases, and 20 bases lay between the germline ends. The chain's CDR3 is CASSFQGFGGKSPLHF. The CDR3 DNA follows: TGTGCCAGCAGTTTTCAGGGTTTTGGGGGGAAGTCACCCCTCCACTTT.

The CDR3 coding sequence is TGTGCCAGCAGGGAGGGGAAACCTGTTAAGAATGAGCAGTTCTTC. Translated: CASREGKPVKNEQFF. This chain connects TRBV6-1 to TRBJ2-1, with TRBD2 as a possible D gene (6 bases). CDR3 size: 15 residues. Between the trimmed V and J ends, which lost 6 bases and 7 bases, there was a span of 19 bases. CDR1 MNHNS and CDR2 SASEGT come from the germline V gene.

The V call is TRBV6-5, the J call TRBJ2-5; D might be TRBD2 (6 bases). This CDR3 region has 14 residues. The germline V gene encodes CDR1 MNHEY and CDR2 SVGAGI. Trimming left V 7 bases short and J 6 bases short, with 18 bases between. In DNA, the CDR3 is TGTGCCAGCACCCTCGGGGGTCTTCAGAAGACCCAGTACTTC. Translating gives CASTLGGLQKTQYF.

To note about this clone: The junction departs from the called germline gene at one end, perhaps through a read error. J is TRBJ2-7 and V is TRBV5-1, with D possibly being TRBD2 (5 bases). CDR3 length equals 14 residues. The germline gives CDR1 SGHRS, CDR2 YFSETQ. The CDR3 bases are TGCGCCAGCAGGTTGGTAGCGTCGGCCTACGAGCAGTACTTC. This gives the protein CASRLVASAYEQYF.

As regards this clone: Other DNA sequences in this specimen translate into the identical CDR3. This sequence joins TRBV2 and TRBJ1-5; 10 bases align to TRBD1. CDR3 length: 14 amino acids. CDR1 SNHLY and CDR2 FYNNEI come from the germline V gene. V was pared by 6 bases and J by 2 bases, with 1 base of the junction left unmatched. Here the CDR3 DNA reads TGTGCCAGCAGCGGGACAGGGGGCAATCAGCCCCAGCATTTT. This translates into CASSGTGGNQPQHF.